The 17 T cell receptor beta chains reported below all come from one sample, sequenced in a study of regulatory T cells in long-lasting Graves disease. Time point given: newly diagnosed GD, antithyroid drugs for less than 3 months. From PBMCs, RNA was extracted and then used to make the TCR library. Construction of the TCR beta libraries employed iRepertoire HTBI primers in conjunction with Arm-PCR of CDR3 regions. A single record per CDR3 protein comes from TCRdb applying MiXCR to the multiplex PCR reads. The sample has hundreds of thousands of distinct CDR3 sequences; about 15% are singletons. These same records also appear under a second study, on T cells in Graves' hyperthyroidism and ophthalmopathy.

Sample: peripheral blood mononuclear cells (PBMCs), taken at new diagnosis, from a patient treated with antithyroid drugs. The receptors were gathered from a woman aged 35-65 years with Graves disease.

As regards this clonotype: One base away lies a much larger clone, so this may be a sequencing read error. The V gene is TRBV2, the J gene TRBJ2-1; weak D call: TRBD1 (6 bases). Per germline, CDR1 SNHLY and CDR2 FYNNEI. The CDR3 is 14 residues long. The CDR3 coding sequence is TGTGCCAGCAGTCCGGACAGTCCCCTCAATGAGCAGTCCTTC. It specifies CASSPDSPLNEQSF.

This clonotype occurred many times. This chain joins TRBV10-3 and TRBJ1-4; TRBD1 agrees at 7 bases. V was clipped by 8 bases and J by 4 bases; unmatched bases: 1. CDR3 size: 12 residues. Germline V lookup: CDR1 ENHRY, CDR2 SYGVKD. This chain's CDR3 is CAIGQVNEKLFF. The CDR3 region has the DNA TGTGCCATCGGACAGGTTAATGAAAAACTGTTTTTT.

There are many counts of this clonotype. The chain combines TRBV6-1 with TRBJ1-1, with D uncertain. Looked up from germline, CDR1 is MNHNS and CDR2 is SASEGT. The V end lost 2 bases, the J end lost 3 bases, and 7 bases lay between the germline ends. This CDR3 contains 13 residues. The CDR3 is CASSETRDTEAFF. In DNA form, the CDR3 reads TGTGCCAGCAGTGAAACTCGTGACACTGAAGCTTTCTTT.

A few counts support this clonotype. The chain is built from TRBV7-9 and TRBJ2-2; D call uncertain. Trimming shortened V by 5 bases and J by 3 bases, and 19 bases separated the two germline ends. From germline, CDR1 is SEHNR and CDR2 FQNEAQ (reference sequence). The CDR3 sequence is 17 residues long. CDR3 sequence: CASSPGLGSSYTGELFF. CDR3 DNA: TGTGCCAGCAGCCCCGGTTTGGGGTCTTCGTACACCGGGGAGCTGTTTTTT.

This clonotype has ten or more counts. The chain joins TRBV5-6 to TRBJ2-1; weak D call: TRBD2 (5 bases). CDR1 SGHDT and CDR2 YYEEEE come from the germline V gene. CDR3 size: 16 residues. V gave up 3 bases and J gave up 4 bases, with 17 bases separating them. Here the CDR3 DNA reads TGTGCCAGCAGCTCGATGGAGGTAGTCGAGTACAATGAGCAGTTCTTC. Amino acid sequence: CASSSMEVVEYNEQFF.

Many counts were recorded for this clonotype. V usage is TRBV6-1 and J usage is TRBJ1-1; D might be TRBD1 (5 bases). Between the trimmed V and J ends, which lost 6 bases and 4 bases, there was a span of 15 bases. Germline V gives CDR1 MNHNS, CDR2 SASEGT. The CDR3 sequence is 14 residues long. CDR3 nucleotides: TGTGCCAGCAGCCATCTCTGGGGGACCACTGAAGCTTTCTTT. This gives the protein CASSHLWGTTEAFF.

This clonotype was counted a few times. One end of the junction does not line up with germline, which may come from a read error. The rearrangement joins TRBV20-1 to TRBJ2-7, with D maybe TRBD2 (7 bases). Germline CDR1 DFQATT, CDR2 SNEGSKA (reference sequence). The CDR3 length is 14 residues. The CDR3 sequence is CSARDFAGAYERYF. CDR3 sequence (DNA): TGCAGTGCTAGAGATTTTGCGGGGGCCTACGAGCGGTACTTC.

This clonotype was seen more than once but under ten times. V gene TRBV24-1 combines with J gene TRBJ1-1, with a possible D match to TRBD1 (5 bases). The CDR3 is made up of 12 amino acids. V was shortened by 11 bases and J by 6 bases, with 15 bases between the two germline ends. From germline, CDR1 is KGHDR and CDR2 SFDVKD. CDR3 amino acids: CAIQRGRPEAFF. DNA of the CDR3: TGTGCCATCCAACGGGGGAGGCCTGAAGCTTTCTTT.

This chain connects TRBV27 to TRBJ2-3; TRBD2 aligns across 8 bases. The germline V gene encodes CDR1 MNHEY and CDR2 SMNVEV (reference sequence). V was pared by 6 bases and J by 5 bases, with 4 bases of the junction left unmatched. This CDR3 is 13 amino acids long. The CDR3 nucleotides read TGTGCCAGCAGCGGGACTAGTCGAGATACGCAGTATTTT. Amino acid sequence: CASSGTSRDTQYF.

Ten or more counts support this clonotype. CDR3 in amino acids: CASSEALAGLYGYTF. DNA of the CDR3: TGTGCCAGCAGTGAAGCTCTGGCAGGGCTCTATGGCTACACCTTC. The V call is TRBV2, the J call TRBJ1-2, with D perhaps matching TRBD1 (5 bases). The CDR3 loop spans 15 amino acids. The V end lost 0 bases, the J end lost 4 bases, and 12 bases lay between the germline ends. In germline, CDR1 is SNHLY, CDR2 FYNNEI. Full variable domain (remainder filled in from reference TRBV2 and TRBJ1-2): EPEVTQTPSHQVTQMGQEVILRCVPISNHLYFYWYRQILGQKVEFLVSFYNNEISEKSEIFDDQFSVERPDGSNFTLKIRSTKLEDSAMYFCASSEALAGLYGYTFGSGTRLTVV.

This clonotype appeared many times. The rearrangement joins TRBV11-2 to TRBJ2-1; 8 bases fit TRBD2. Germline assignment: CDR1 SGHAT and CDR2 FQNNGV. The CDR3 is 13 residues long. The V gene end was trimmed by 4 bases and the J gene end by 9 bases; junction bases not matched to a gene: 5. DNA for the CDR3: TGTGCCAGCAGCTATCGGAGCGGGGGTGAGCAGTTCTTC. Its protein product is CASSYRSGGEQFF.

This clonotype appeared a few times. This sequence joins TRBV9 and TRBJ2-1, with D possibly matching TRBD1 (6 bases). Germline lookup yields CDR1 SGDLS and CDR2 YYNGEE. V dropped 0 bases and J dropped 3 bases, with 10 bases sitting between them. This CDR3 region has 15 residues. The CDR3 coding sequence is TGTGCCAGCAGCGTAGTGGCAGGGGTCTACAATGAGCAGTTCTTC. It is translated as CASSVVAGVYNEQFF. Full variable domain (remainder filled in from reference TRBV9 and TRBJ2-1): DSGVTQTPKHLITATGQRVTLRCSPRSGDLSVYWYQQSLDQGLQFLIQYYNGEERAKGNILERFSAQQFPDLHSELNLSSLELGDSALYFCASSVVAGVYNEQFFGPGTRLTVL.

The chain uses TRBV12-3 or TRBV12-4 and TRBJ2-7, with TRBD1 identical over 8 bases. The CDR3 has 12 residues. The junction had 7 bases not matched to a gene; V was cut back by 11 bases and J by 4 bases. The CDR3 sequence: CAGGTGEYEQYF. The DNA for the CDR3 is TGTGCCGGCGGGACAGGCGAATACGAGCAGTACTTC.

About this clonotype itself: The conserved phenylalanine or tryptophan is not found at the CDR3 terminus, so this likely reflects a read error. The J gene is TRBJ1-1, the V gene TRBV18; D unclear. This CDR3 has 12 residues. V shed 2 bases and J shed 1 base, with 2 bases lying between them. Germline V gives CDR1 KGHSH, CDR2 LQKENI. Here the CDR3 DNA reads TGTGCCAGCTCACCAACGAACACTGAAGCTTTCCTT. Translation gives CASSPTNTEAFL.

The sample holds many counts of this clonotype. The CDR3 DNA reads TGCGCCAGCAGCTTTTTAGCTTTAATTTACAATGAGCAGTTCTTC. Amino acids: CASSFLALIYNEQFF. The chain couples TRBV5-1 to TRBJ2-1; the D is unclear. The CDR3 covers 15 residues. Germline CDR1 SGHRS, CDR2 YFSETQ. V lost 2 bases to trimming and J lost 4 bases, with 13 bases between them.

This clonotype was counted ten times or more. The genes are TRBV12-3 or TRBV12-4 and TRBJ2-1; D possibly corresponds to TRBD1 (6 bases). CDR3 length: 15 amino acids. Trimming shortened V by 5 bases and J by 4 bases, and 15 bases separated the two germline ends. CDR3 protein: CASSLPGTKYNEQFF. The CDR3, as DNA: TGTGCCAGCAGTCTCCCCGGGACAAAGTACAATGAGCAGTTCTTC.

This clonotype was counted a single time. The chain employs TRBV20-1 and TRBJ2-2; 12 bases map to TRBD2. CDR3 length equals 17 residues. Germline CDR1 reads DFQATT; CDR2 reads SNEGSKA (reference sequence). Trimming at V came to 1 base and at J to 3 bases, leaving 6 bases not matched to a gene. The CDR3 DNA follows: TGCAGTGCTAGAGTGGCTAGCGGGGGGGCGGACACCGGGGAGCTGTTTTTT. As protein: CSARVASGGADTGELFF.